The clone carrying this T cell receptor (beta chain) has more than one count but fewer than ten. Its target is not known. The data belong to a study of cytomegalovirus exposure and HLA in healthy donors. At the level of the study: The 95 million to 120 million unique TCR beta sequences, from 150 million to 200 million T cells, were found by an earlier analysis. Overall study findings and caveats: There were a few CMV-associated chains whose specificity for CMV antigens was confirmed in vitro.

The V end lost 4 bases, the J end lost 2 bases, and 6 bases lay between the germline ends. This CDR3 region has 13 residues. Germline CDR1 is MDHEN and CDR2 is SYDVKM. PCR primers comprised 60 Vbeta and 13 Jbeta primers. Authors' data handling: Tens of millions of unique TCR beta chains, 9.5 million to 11 million of them shared, were counted by a later analysis. Assay: immunoSEQ multiplex PCR; the TCRdb copy retains only in-frame clones and omits some. The DNA gave D and trimming, while V, J and clone size come from that table. The sample consists of some 200,000 clones, around 82% of them appearing once.

What was sequenced was PBMCs. This rearrangement joins TRBV28 to TRBJ2-1, with D possibly TRBD2 on 5 matching bases. The sequence was obtained from a woman in her twenties or thirties in good health and CMV-seronegative. The CDR3 sequence: CASSSGAYNEQFF. The CDR3, as DNA: TGTGCCAGCAGTTCCGGGGCCTACAATGAGCAGTTCTTC.